Below, one T cell receptor (beta chain) is given with its context. The sample originates from a study of neoadjuvant anti-PD-1 for oral cavity cancer. CDR1 SGHRS and CDR2 YFSETQ come from the germline V gene. The CDR3 has 12 residues. V was clipped by 4 bases and J by 2 bases, with 3 bases between them. Patients were newly diagnosed with stage II-IVA oral cavity squamous cell carcinoma without prior systemic or radiation treatment. These oral cavity squamous cell carcinomas were HPV-negative and locally advanced. Sequenced by immunoSEQ multiplex PCR; TCRdb stores in-frame clones only, minus some. The table includes about 6,600 clones, about 60% detected once.

The J gene is TRBJ2-2, the V gene TRBV5-1, with no clear D. The receptor's source is a person aged 35 to 85 with oral cavity squamous cell carcinoma. Sequenced material: tumor tissue, taken before nivolumab (anti-PD-1) treatment. This CDR3 is CASSDNTGELFF. The CDR3 bases are TGCGCCAGCAGCGATAACACCGGGGAGCTGTTTTTT.